The 18 T cell receptor beta chains listed next were all sequenced from one sample in a study of tumor-infiltrating lymphocytes in primary liver carcinoma. A primer matching the constant region was used to make TCR beta cDNA from 500 to 650 ng of total RNA. Three nested multiplex PCR rounds, a slightly modified ARM-PCR, produced the libraries for TCR beta. Running approximately 10 cycles apiece, the first two PCR rounds relied on TRBV1-TRBV30 forward primers together with a C-beta reverse primer. MiXCR, applied by TCRdb to the multiplex PCR reads, yields one record per CDR3 protein. Of 250,000 to 350,000 distinct CDR3 sequences in the sample, around 50% were seen once. Blood RNA came from unsorted whole blood; germline DNA was also extracted. Material: peripheral blood. These receptors were collected from a woman aged 30 to 39 with primary liver carcinoma and hepatitis B virus infection.

On this clonotype itself: A single base separates this from a much larger clone, so it may be a read error. The chain uses TRBV6-5 and TRBJ2-7, with 8 bases lining up with TRBD1. This CDR3 is 16 amino acids long. CDR1 MNHEY and CDR2 SVGAGI come from the germline V gene. The CDR3, as DNA: TGTGCCCGCAGAAGGGATCCCAGGACAGGGAACTACGAGCAGTACTTC. This codes for CARRRDPRTGNYEQYF.

A few counts support this clonotype. This sequence joins TRBV4-1 and TRBJ1-6; 10 bases fit TRBD1. CDR1 is MGHRA and CDR2 is YSYEKL in the germline V gene. The CDR3 is 16 amino acids. Losses at the gene ends were 5 bases for V and 7 bases for J; bases not matched to a gene: 8. CDR3 sequence reads: CASSKGTGDLNSPLHF. The DNA of the CDR3 is TGCGCCAGCAGCAAAGGGACAGGGGATCTGAATTCACCCCTCCACTTT.

Notes on this clonotype: Being one base from a much bigger clone, this may be a read error. This sequence joins TRBV6-6 and TRBJ1-1; the D gene is possibly TRBD1 (5 bases). The CDR3 sequence is 11 residues long. Germline V CDR1 and CDR2: MNHNY, SVGAGI (reference sequence). V was shortened by 6 bases and J by 10 bases, with 12 bases between the two germline ends. The CDR3, as DNA: TGTGCCAGCAGGAGACAGTCTGGAGCTTTCTTT. Its translation is CASRRQSGAFF.

Details on this clonotype: This may be a read error, as it is one base from a much larger clone. This chain connects TRBV12-3 or TRBV12-4 to TRBJ1-2; TRBD1 matches at 9 bases. Losses at the gene ends were 7 bases for V and 8 bases for J; bases not matched to a gene: 5. The CDR3 runs 12 residues. Written as DNA, the CDR3 is TGTGCCAGCATAACAGGGGGCGCCGGCTACACCTTC. Protein product: CASITGGAGYTF.

Comments on this clonotype: A much bigger clone sits one base away, suggesting this may be a read error. The CDR3 carries no conserved terminal phenylalanine or tryptophan, so it likely arises from a read error. This rearrangement joins TRBV6-2 or TRBV6-3 to TRBJ1-4; D remains ambiguous. Per germline, CDR1 MNHEY and CDR2 SVGEGT. Trimming took 11 bases from V and 5 from J, leaving 15 bases between them. The CDR3 is 13 amino acids. The chain's CDR3 is CAVRAVGNEKLFL. The CDR3 DNA reads TGTGCCGTCCGGGCCGTTGGCAATGAAAAACTGTTTTTA.

This chain joins TRBV6-1 and TRBJ1-2, with a tentative D call TRBD1 (5 bases). Germline lookup yields CDR1 MNHNS and CDR2 SASEGT. The CDR3 is made up of 15 amino acids. Trimming stripped 3 bases from V and 4 bases from J, with 15 bases between. The CDR3 region has the DNA TGTGCCAGCAGTGAGGGACCTAGCGTCGGCTATGGCTACACCTTC. Encoded protein: CASSEGPSVGYGYTF.

A remark on this clonotype: Sequence at one end of the junction differs from germline and may be a read error. V and J are TRBV6-2 or TRBV6-3 and TRBJ2-2; 15 bases align to TRBD2. From germline, CDR1 is MNHEY and CDR2 SVGEGT. This CDR3 spans 19 amino acids. The DNA of the CDR3 is TGTGCCAGCATCGGACTAGCGGGAGGGCCCTCTTTGAACACCGGTGAGCTGTTTTTT. Its translation is CASIGLAGGPSLNTGELFF.

CDR3 sequence: CASSQAGTSGSNTQYF. The CDR3 region has the DNA TGTGCCAGCAGCCAGGCCGGGACTAGCGGGAGCAATACGCAGTATTTT. The genes are TRBV14 and TRBJ2-3, with 14 bases lining up with TRBD2. Germline CDR1 is SGHDN and CDR2 is FVKESK. The CDR3 runs to 16 residues. The V gene end was trimmed by 3 bases and the J gene end by 7 bases; junction bases not matched to a gene: 6.

The table lists this clonotype with many counts. This chain links TRBV11-2 with TRBJ2-3; D may be TRBD1 (6 bases). The germline V gene has CDR1 SGHAT and CDR2 FQNNGV. The CDR3 covers 15 residues. V was pared by 5 bases and J by 8 bases, with 20 bases between. The CDR3 bases are TGTGCCAGCAGCCCGCCAGGGGTGGGCAGTGGTACGCAGTATTTT. Protein sequence: CASSPPGVGSGTQYF. The full variable domain, in which reference TRBV11-2 and TRBJ2-3 provide the parts outside the CDR3, is EAGVAQSPRYKIIEKRQSVAFWCNPISGHATLYWYQQILGQGPKLLIQFQNNGVVDDSQLPKDRFSAERLKGVDSTLKIQPAKLEDSAVYLCASSPPGVGSGTQYFGPGTRLTVL.

Concerning this clonotype itself: A read error may produce the germline difference seen at one junction end. The chain is built from TRBV30 and TRBJ2-4; 7 bases fit TRBD2. This CDR3 is 15 amino acids long. Germline CDR1 is GTSNPN and CDR2 is SVGIG (reference sequence). CDR3 region: CARSGGVLAKSIQYF. As DNA, the CDR3 is TGTGCCCGGAGTGGGGGGGTTCTAGCCAAAAGCATTCAGTACTTC.

This chain connects TRBV18 to TRBJ1-5; D is perhaps TRBD1 (6 bases). This CDR3 region has 15 residues. CDR1 is KGHSH, CDR2 LQKENI, per germline. Trimming left V 2 bases short and J 2 bases short, with 10 bases between. The CDR3 DNA follows: TGTGCCAGCTCACCAACAGGGTTTGGCAATCAGCCCCAGCATTTT. As protein: CASSPTGFGNQPQHF.

As regards this clonotype: Germline is not matched at one junction end, which may reflect a read error. V usage is TRBV12-3 or TRBV12-4 and J usage is TRBJ1-2; no reliable D call. The CDR3 runs 15 residues. The CDR3 loop is CVSSFGRAGGYGYTF. The CDR3 coding sequence is TGTGTCAGCAGTTTTGGGCGGGCCGGTGGCTATGGCTACACCTTC.

This clonotype was found once. The CDR3 ends on some other residue instead of the conserved phenylalanine or tryptophan, so this is likely a read error. The chain links TRBV12-3 or TRBV12-4 to TRBJ2-7; TRBD2 matches at 13 bases. Judging by the DNA end, TRBJ2-5 fits better; the J call may be wrong. CDR3 length: 22 residues. CDR3 loop: CASSLDTGLAGVVGGPGETQYL. CDR3 nucleotide sequence: TGTGCCAGCAGTCTGGATACTGGACTAGCGGGAGTAGTGGGGGGCCCTGGAGAGACCCAGTACCTC.

This clonotype was counted many times. The chain uses TRBV4-3 and TRBJ2-7; 7 bases are shared with TRBD2. The CDR3 totals 17 residues. J lost 3 bases, V lost 0 bases, and 11 bases had no gene match. Germline V gene lookup returns CDR1 LGHNA and CDR2 YSLEER. As DNA, the CDR3 is TGCGCCAGCAGCCAAGAATACCGGGCGGGAGTAGTCTACGAGCAGTACTTC. Translated: CASSQEYRAGVVYEQYF.

Remarks on this clonotype: Germline and junction disagree at one end, which may indicate a read error. The chain uses TRBV28 and TRBJ2-7; D call uncertain. This CDR3 is built from 13 residues. Germline lookup yields CDR1 MDHEN and CDR2 SYDVKM. CDR3 DNA: TGTGCCAGTAGTTCCGACCTACCTTACGAGCAGTACTTC. Protein product: CASSSDLPYEQYF.

Concerning this clonotype: A much larger clone is a single base away; this may be a read error. This sequence joins TRBV12-3 or TRBV12-4 and TRBJ2-5; D might be TRBD2 (6 bases). V lost 7 bases, J lost 4 bases, and 16 bases lay in between. The CDR3 is 14 residues long. The DNA for the CDR3 is TGTGCCAGCACGTCGGAGGGGTACCTAGAGACCCAGTACTTC. This codes for CASTSEGYLETQYF.

With regard to this clonotype: The conserved phenylalanine or tryptophan is not found at the CDR3 terminus, so this likely reflects a read error. This chain connects TRBV13 to TRBJ1-2; D possibly corresponds to TRBD1 (6 bases). V lost 5 bases to trimming and J lost 8 bases, with 15 bases between them. The germline V gene has CDR1 PRHDT and CDR2 FYEKMQ (reference sequence). The CDR3 sequence is 13 residues long. CDR3 bases: TGTGCCAGCAGCGCAAGGGGGTCAGAGGGCTACACCATC. This codes for CASSARGSEGYTI.

This clonotype came up many times. The chain links TRBV11-2 to TRBJ2-5, with D tentatively TRBD1 (5 bases). Germline loops: CDR1 SGHAT, CDR2 FQNNGV. This CDR3 has 15 amino acids. The V end was cut by 1 base, the J end by 4 bases, with 13 bases between. The chain's CDR3 is CASSLGPSRGETQYF. CDR3 nucleotides: TGTGCCAGCAGCTTAGGGCCCTCAAGGGGAGAGACCCAGTACTTC.